These T cell receptor beta chains were read from a single sample in a study of beta chain features in type 1 diabetes. The assay was immunoSEQ multiplex PCR, and TCRdb's table has in-frame clones only and misses some. Here the sample spans around 140,000 clones, more than 9% being singletons. The sample taken for sequencing was naive CD4+ T cells from blood. Receptors originate from a man aged 18-30 years in good health. Both conserved end residues are part of each CDR3. D genes are given only for firm matches. Expanded clones are given a class, and other clones once, few, many or no size at all.

D: TRBD1; size: -; J: TRBJ1-2; V: TRBV28; DNA: TGTGCCAGCAGAGGACGGACAGGGGGCGATGTTGGCTACACCTTC; CDR3: CASRGRTGGDVGYTF
D: -; size: few; J: TRBJ2-1; V: TRBV11-2; DNA: TGTGCCAGCAGCGAGGTTGAGGATGAGCAGTTCTTC; CDR3: CASSEVEDEQFF
D: TRBD2; size: -; J: TRBJ2-7; V: TRBV5-1; DNA: TGCGCCAGCAGCTTGTTACTAGCGGGGGTAGGGGTCGACGAGCAGTACTTC; CDR3: CASSLLLAGVGVDEQYF
D: TRBD2; size: few; J: TRBJ2-1; V: TRBV5-4; DNA: TGTGCCAGCAGCTTACTAGCGTTCAGCTCCTACAATGAGCAGTTCTTC; CDR3: CASSLLAFSSYNEQFF
D: TRBD1; size: few; J: TRBJ1-6; V: TRBV7-9; DNA: TGTGCCAGCAGCCACAGTGACAGGGTTTCACCCCTCCACTTT; CDR3: CASSHSDRVSPLHF
D: TRBD1; size: few; J: TRBJ2-5; V: TRBV6-6; DNA: TGTGCCAGCATCCACCGGGACAGGGAAGAGACCCAGTACTTC; CDR3: CASIHRDREETQYF
D: -; size: few; J: TRBJ2-5; V: TRBV19; DNA: TGTGCCAGTAGTATTCGCGGGGGCCGGGAGACCCAGTACTTC; CDR3: CASSIRGGRETQYF
D: TRBD1; size: once; J: TRBJ2-7; V: TRBV6-5; DNA: TGTGCCAGCAGTAGGGGACAGGGGCTGGACGAGCAGTACTTC; CDR3: CASSRGQGLDEQYF
D: TRBD2; size: -; J: TRBJ2-7; V: TRBV28; DNA: TGTGCCAGCAGTATAGGGACTAGTCCGTACGAGCAGTACTTC; CDR3: CASSIGTSPYEQYF
D: TRBD1; size: few; J: TRBJ2-7; V: TRBV7-3; DNA: TGTGCCAGCAGCCCAAAGGGGGCGTGGGAGCAGTACTTC; CDR3: CASSPKGAWEQYF
D: -; size: few; J: TRBJ2-3; V: TRBV5-1; DNA: TGCGCCAGCAGTTCGTCCACTAGCACAGATACGCAGTATTTT; CDR3: CASSSSTSTDTQYF
D: -; size: -; J: TRBJ1-2; V: TRBV11-1; DNA: TGTGCCAGCAGCACGGACACCGGGACCTTC; CDR3: CASSTDTGTF
D: -; size: many; J: TRBJ1-1; V: TRBV30; DNA: TGTGCCTGGAGTTCGGGTGGTCGAAGTAGAGCTGAAGCTTTCTTT; CDR3: CAWSSGGRSRAEAFF
D: TRBD1; size: -; J: TRBJ2-5; V: TRBV6-5; DNA: TGTGCCAGCAGTTACAACAGGGGCGGACAGACCCAGTACTTC; CDR3: CASSYNRGGQTQYF
D: TRBD2; size: few; J: TRBJ2-7; V: TRBV6-5; DNA: TGTGCCAGCAGGTCCGGGGAGGGGAGCGCCTACGAGCAGTACTTC; CDR3: CASRSGEGSAYEQYF
D: TRBD1; size: -; J: TRBJ2-1; V: TRBV9; DNA: TGTGCCAGCAGCCTGAGGGGGGACAGGACTTACAATGAGCAGTTCTTC; CDR3: CASSLRGDRTYNEQFF
D: TRBD2; size: few; J: TRBJ2-1; V: TRBV5-4; DNA: TGTGCCAGCAGCTCCGGGACTAGTAATGAGCAGTTCTTC; CDR3: CASSSGTSNEQFF
D: TRBD1; size: -; J: TRBJ2-3; V: TRBV19; DNA: TGTGCCAGTTCCCCTGGGACAGGGGCATATGGAGATACGCAGTATTTT; CDR3: CASSPGTGAYGDTQYF
D: TRBD1; size: -; J: TRBJ2-3; V: TRBV5-6; DNA: TGTGCCAGCAGCCCCGTCGGGACAGTCTTCACAGATACGCAGTATTTT; CDR3: CASSPVGTVFTDTQYF
D: TRBD2; size: -; J: TRBJ2-1; V: TRBV5-1; DNA: TGCGCCAGCAGCTTGGCGCTAGCGGGGGGGCATGAGCAGTTCTTC; CDR3: CASSLALAGGHEQFF
D: TRBD2; size: few; J: TRBJ2-7; V: TRBV7-2; DNA: TGTGCCAGCAGCTTACTAGCGGCCCTGAGCTCCTACGAGCAGTACTTC; CDR3: CASSLLAALSSYEQYF
D: -; size: -; J: TRBJ2-5; V: TRBV10-2; DNA: TGCGCCAGCAGTGATCCTCGCGGAGCTCAAGAGACCCAGTACTTC; CDR3: CASSDPRGAQETQYF
D: -; size: -; J: TRBJ1-4; V: TRBV30; DNA: TGTGCCTGGAGTGTTACAGGACAGCTCCATGAAAAACTGTTTTTT; CDR3: CAWSVTGQLHEKLFF
D: TRBD1; size: -; J: TRBJ2-1; V: TRBV11-2; DNA: TGTGCCAGCAGCTTAGGACAGGGAACCTACAATGAGCAGTTCTTC; CDR3: CASSLGQGTYNEQFF
D: TRBD1; size: few; J: TRBJ1-1; V: TRBV5-1; DNA: TGCGCCAGCAGCTTGGTGGACAGGGATCATGCTGAAGCTTTCTTT; CDR3: CASSLVDRDHAEAFF
D: TRBD1; size: many; J: TRBJ2-1; V: TRBV10-3; DNA: TGTGCCATCAGGGTTGGACAGGGTACGAACAATGAGCAGTTCTTC; CDR3: CAIRVGQGTNNEQFF
D: -; size: many; J: TRBJ2-7; V: TRBV7-9; DNA: TGTGCCAGCAGCTCCTCCAGACAGAACTCCTACGAGCAGTACTTC; CDR3: CASSSSRQNSYEQYF
D: -; size: few; J: TRBJ1-2; V: TRBV5-1; DNA: TGCGCCAGCAGCCCGGGAGGGGGACCTTATGGCTACACCTTC; CDR3: CASSPGGGPYGYTF
D: -; size: -; J: TRBJ2-7; V: TRBV28; DNA: TGTGCCAGCAGTTTAGGGCAACAAGAATACGAGCAGTACTTC; CDR3: CASSLGQQEYEQYF
D: -; size: many; J: TRBJ2-5; V: TRBV9; DNA: TGTGCCAGCAGCGTCGGGTGGTCCCAAGAGACCCAGTACTTC; CDR3: CASSVGWSQETQYF
D: -; size: few; J: TRBJ2-3; V: TRBV5-4; DNA: TGTGCCAGCAGCTCCCTACTTCTTGCTAGCACAGATACGCAGTATTTT; CDR3: CASSSLLLASTDTQYF
D: TRBD1; size: -; J: TRBJ2-7; V: TRBV2; DNA: TGTGCCAGCAGTGAAAGACAGGGCGGCGAGCAGTACTTC; CDR3: CASSERQGGEQYF